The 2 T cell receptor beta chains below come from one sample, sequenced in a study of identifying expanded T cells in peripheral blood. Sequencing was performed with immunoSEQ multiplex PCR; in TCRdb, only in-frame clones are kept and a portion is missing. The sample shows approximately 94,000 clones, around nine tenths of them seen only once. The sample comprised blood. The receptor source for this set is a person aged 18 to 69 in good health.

The CDR3 region has the DNA TGTGCCATCAGTGCTTCACAGGGGACGGGCTATGGCTACACCTTC. This gives the protein CAISASQGTGYGYTF. J is TRBJ1-2 and V is TRBV10-3, with 7 bases fitting TRBD1. V dropped 4 bases and J dropped 4; count of bases not matched to a gene: 9. Germline V gives CDR1 ENHRY, CDR2 SYGVKD. The CDR3 consists of 15 residues.

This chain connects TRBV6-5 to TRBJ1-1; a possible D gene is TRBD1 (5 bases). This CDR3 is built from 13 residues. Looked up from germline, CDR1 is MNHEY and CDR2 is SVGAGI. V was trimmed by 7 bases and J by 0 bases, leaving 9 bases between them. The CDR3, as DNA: TGTGCCAGCATGAGACAGTTGAACACTGAAGCTTTCTTT. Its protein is CASMRQLNTEAFF.